A selection of T cell receptor beta chains follows, all from one sample in a study of CD8 T cells in ankylosing spondylitis. From the 5' RACE reads, TCRdb called clonotypes with MiXCR, one entry per CDR3 protein. The repertoire holds a few hundred thousand distinct CDR3 sequences, with 18% as singletons. Specimen: blood, either unsorted or a sorted T cell fraction (not recorded which). These receptors were collected from a male donor with ankylosing spondylitis or in good health (not recorded which). The CDR3 runs from the conserved cysteine through the conserved F or W. The order of the fields is V gene, CDR3 protein.

v_call: TRBV27; cdr3_aa: CASKFAGGITDTQYF
v_call: TRBV20-1; cdr3_aa: CSARAGSGVGENIQYF
v_call: TRBV11-2; cdr3_aa: CASSQVTDPYEQYF
v_call: TRBV20-1; cdr3_aa: CSALDRGTYEQYF
v_call: TRBV7-9; cdr3_aa: CASTPATGGTTDTQYF
v_call: TRBV4-3; cdr3_aa: CASSQDGGHDIQYF
v_call: TRBV4-1; cdr3_aa: CASSQDELAGDQSQETQYF
v_call: TRBV5-1; cdr3_aa: CASTPGWGIFNEQFF
v_call: TRBV6-5; cdr3_aa: CASSYWQGAHEQYF
v_call: TRBV15; cdr3_aa: CATSRIRESDTGELFF
v_call: TRBV4-1; cdr3_aa: CASSQGPGLPNYEQYF
v_call: TRBV27; cdr3_aa: CASSEGQGFTDTQYF
v_call: TRBV11-2; cdr3_aa: CASSLVVVPDTQYF
v_call: TRBV5-1; cdr3_aa: CASSPHWGPYNEQFF
v_call: TRBV11-2; cdr3_aa: CASSPGLARFRSYNEQFF
v_call: TRBV4-1; cdr3_aa: CASSPGGGRETQFF
v_call: TRBV28; cdr3_aa: CASSPRTVHPANYGYTF
v_call: TRBV29-1; cdr3_aa: CSVPASTGELFF
v_call: TRBV6-1; cdr3_aa: CASKPGTGTGELFF
v_call: TRBV7-9; cdr3_aa: CASSPGQLESETQYF